This T cell receptor (beta chain) was observed in a study of technical replicates of blood from a handful of donors (dated by TCRdb to the late 2010s). V is clipped by 1 base and J by 3 bases, and the sequence between their germline boundaries is 15 bases long. Taken from the germline V gene, the CDR1 and CDR2 loops are LGHNT and FRNRAP. There are 16 amino acids in the CDR3, from cysteine to phenylalanine inclusive. The sequence is cut down to CDR3 DNA, 48 bases in frame from base 1. Library preparation was by the immunoSEQ multiplex PCR assay. As stored in TCRdb, this immuneACCESS dataset retains in-frame rearrangements with V and J assigned. A fraction of the clones does not appear; measured against another copy, unresolved V genes explain less than half of the discrepancy, and the remainder lacks a known reason. In this sample the table shows about 71,000 clones, roughly 92% of which occur a single time. The top ten constitute 0.41% of the sample.

A note on this clone: The antigen this receptor binds is unknown. No base-level quality is on record; no much larger clone is a single base apart.

Recombination linked TRBV12-5 to TRBJ1-2; the D gene remains uncertain. The sample consisted of T cells isolated from PBMCs. The source is a human donor in good health. Here the CDR3 is given as CASGLGRSSKYYGYTF. DNA sequence: TGTGCTAGTGGTTTGGGGAGGTCTTCAAAATACTATGGCTACACCTTC.